The T cell receptor (beta chain) under discussion was sequenced for a study of T cell responses to AZD1222 COVID-19 vaccine (dated by TCRdb to about 2021). Concerning the study at large: A total of 230 to 250 trial participants underwent TCR sequencing, of whom roughly 210 had received two doses of AZD1222 and some 26 had received two doses of the MenACWY control vaccine. Enrollment into the trials was organized by age into subgroups of 18-55, 56-69 and 70-plus years, and those subgroups contained approximately 150, 30 and 60 TCR-sequenced participants, respectively. Overall results and qualifications from the work: Because no day 14 peak-response samples were available, repertoires were characterized only after the peak T cell response. The whole spike protein was spanned by vaccine-associated CD4 TCRs, and dominant responses were seen in regions 160-218 and 743-854. A significant rise in spike-specific TCR breadth and depth was observed after two AZD1222 doses relative to day 0 and relative to MenACWY recipients. In the small 56-69-year group, the increase in depth fell short of significance, most likely because of low power. Participants were mostly white British and included more females than males, and it was suggested by the authors that clonal diversity may have been underestimated. Only a handful of AZD1222 recipients were SARS-CoV-2 seropositive at baseline, limiting conclusions about previously exposed vaccinees. Nearly half of unique spike-specific TCRs reportedly recognized epitopes outside regions mutated in the B.1.351 and B.1.1.7 variants.

Note on this clone: Its antigen remains unidentified. Qualities for individual bases were not recorded, and no much larger clone is one base off.

The time point label on this specimen signifies: about 28 days (+/-7) after the second vaccine dose. AZD1222 recipients whose second dose came at about 4 weeks and those whose second dose came at about 12 weeks were combined into one group, since spike-specific TCR depth and breadth did not differ between the two schedules. Samples from vaccinated people were obtained from the UK trials COV001 and COV002, which included a single-blind randomized controlled phase 2/3 trial of AZD1222 (ChAdOx1 nCoV-19) in healthy adults. Trial participant PBMC samples were collected at day 0 and day 28 after the second dose for TCRbeta chain sequencing. The CDR3 regions of human TCRbeta chains were analyzed by immunosequencing. The published analysis was carried out like this. TCRs in the repertoires were matched against a reference library of SARS-CoV-2-specific TCRs that had been generated with the MIRA antigen-specificity platform. Breadth meant the fraction of unique TCRs that were SARS-CoV-2-associated, whereas depth meant the fraction of total T cells that were SARS-CoV-2-associated. Each spike-specific TCR was assigned to its reactive spike region and to a CD4 or CD8 class using the MIRA data. Log10-transformed breadth and depth values were compared by one-way ANOVA with Sidak's multiple comparisons tests. TCRdb limited this immuneACCESS table to in-frame rearrangements with V and J called. A share of clones is missing; checked studies link under half to unresolved V genes, and the rest is unexplained. V and J calls and clone size come straight from that table; D and trimming were deduced from the DNA. Across this sample there are 95,000 to 100,000 clones, with 87% seen only once. The biggest ten clones account for 10% to 13% of the sample.

The germline V gene gives CDR1 as SGHTA and CDR2 as FQGNSA. Between the V and J ends, shortened by 5 bases and 4 bases respectively, the junction contains 15 bases. The CDR3 runs 15 amino acids, cysteine and phenylalanine included. Only the CDR3 portion is preserved as DNA: 45 bases, with reading frame beginning at the first base. The receptor's source is an adult who received the AZD1222 COVID-19 vaccine. The input for sequencing was peripheral blood, taken 28 days after the second AZD1222 dose. The chain employs TRBV7-2 and TRBJ2-1, with the D call perhaps TRBD1 or TRBD2, as 6 bases match in each case. The DNA is as follows: TGTGCCAGCAGCCCCTCGGGGGACACGTACAATGAGCAGTTCTTC. Its protein product is CASSPSGDTYNEQFF.